This TCR beta chain originates from a study of blood T cell repertoires in COVID-19. Germline V lookup: CDR1 MNHEY, CDR2 SVGAGI. This CDR3 has 14 residues. J was trimmed by 6 bases and V by 7 bases; bases with no gene match: 10. Sequencing was performed with immunoSEQ multiplex PCR; in TCRdb, only in-frame clones are kept and a portion is missing. Among about 220,000 clones listed, 80% to 90% were seen once. Across 24 US areas, participants ranged in age from roughly 18 to 89 years. Cohort assignment relied on participant-reported clinical history. The sequencing sample was made of PBMCs or T cells enriched from blood (not recorded which). This chain connects TRBV6-5 to TRBJ2-3, with TRBD2 matching over 7 bases. The clonotype originates from a woman aged 40 to 50 who had been exposed to COVID-19. This chain's CDR3 is CASTSGGGEDTQYF. The CDR3 nucleotides are TGTGCCAGCACCTCGGGAGGAGGGGAGGATACGCAGTATTTT.